The entry below describes one T cell receptor beta chain. The data originate from a study of blood T cell repertoires in COVID-19. The wider study: Samples came from the United States, Italy and Spain, spanning acute and convalescent COVID-19. T cells, B-cell-depleted T cells, or PBMCs supplied cDNA or gDNA.

Authors' data handling: Amplified reference gene primers provided the basis for estimating nucleated cell counts. Clones were sequenced by immunoSEQ multiplex PCR, and TCRdb holds only the in-frame ones, with some missing. V and J calls plus clone size are reproduced from that table; the DNA served to infer D and trimming. This repertoire shows under 250,000 clones, around three quarters found once; its top ten account for around 6%. CDR3 length: 15 amino acids. V lost 3 bases and J lost 4, with 16 bases in between. Germline V gene lookup returns CDR1 LNHDA and CDR2 SQIVND (reference sequence). The sequence came from a woman in her seventies with acute or convalescent COVID-19. Sequencing used peripheral blood. V usage is TRBV19 and J usage is TRBJ2-7, with D possibly matching TRBD1 (6 bases). CDR3 in DNA: TGTGCCAGTAGTATCCGAGGGGACACCGGTTACGAGCAGTACTTC. Translation: CASSIRGDTGYEQYF.